This TCR beta chain was recorded in a study of control samples from healthy donors and cancer patients. Only in-frame clones appear in the TCRdb table, and some are missing; sequencing was by immunoSEQ multiplex PCR. The sample includes about 120,000 clones, approximately 93% seen only once; the top ten take about 2.8%. The CDR3 consists of 16 residues. Trimming took off 0 bases at V and 5 bases at J, with 13 bases between the two ends. The germline CDR1 and CDR2 sequences are MGHRA and YSYEKL. The specimen sequenced was blood. V usage is TRBV4-1 and J usage is TRBJ1-4; D might be TRBD1 (6 bases). This sequence was found in a young man in good health. This chain's CDR3 is CASSQDQAGENEKLFF. The CDR3 region has the DNA TGCGCCAGCAGCCAAGATCAGGCAGGGGAGAATGAAAAACTGTTTTTT.